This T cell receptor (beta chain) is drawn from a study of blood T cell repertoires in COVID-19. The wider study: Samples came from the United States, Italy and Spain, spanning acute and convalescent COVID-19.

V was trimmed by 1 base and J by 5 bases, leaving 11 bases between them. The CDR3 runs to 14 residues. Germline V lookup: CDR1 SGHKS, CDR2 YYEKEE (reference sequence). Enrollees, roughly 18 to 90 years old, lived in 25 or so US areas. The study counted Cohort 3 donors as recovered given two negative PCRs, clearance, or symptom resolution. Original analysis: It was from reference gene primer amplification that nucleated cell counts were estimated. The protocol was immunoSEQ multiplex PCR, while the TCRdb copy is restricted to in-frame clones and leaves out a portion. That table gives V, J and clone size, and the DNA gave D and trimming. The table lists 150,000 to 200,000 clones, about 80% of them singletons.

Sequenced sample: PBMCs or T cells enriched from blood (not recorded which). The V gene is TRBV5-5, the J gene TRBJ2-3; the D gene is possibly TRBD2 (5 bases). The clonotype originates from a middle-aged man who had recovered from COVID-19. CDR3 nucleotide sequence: TGTGCCAGCAGCTTGACTAGGTTCAAAGATACGCAGTATTTT. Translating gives CASSLTRFKDTQYF.